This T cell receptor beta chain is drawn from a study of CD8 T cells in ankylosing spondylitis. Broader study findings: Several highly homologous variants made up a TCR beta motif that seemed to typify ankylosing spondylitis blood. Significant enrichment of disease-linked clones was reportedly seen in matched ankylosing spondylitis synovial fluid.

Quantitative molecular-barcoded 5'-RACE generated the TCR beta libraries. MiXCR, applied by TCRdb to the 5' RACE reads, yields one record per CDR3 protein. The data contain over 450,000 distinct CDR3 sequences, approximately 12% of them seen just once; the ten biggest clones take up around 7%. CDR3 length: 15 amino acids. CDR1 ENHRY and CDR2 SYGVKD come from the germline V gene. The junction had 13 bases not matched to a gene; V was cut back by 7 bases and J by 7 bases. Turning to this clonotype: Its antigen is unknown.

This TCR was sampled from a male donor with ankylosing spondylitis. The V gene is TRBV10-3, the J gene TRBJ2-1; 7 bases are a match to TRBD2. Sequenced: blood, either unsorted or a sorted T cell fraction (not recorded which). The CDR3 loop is CAINRGGRAGNEQFF. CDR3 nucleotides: TGTGCCATCAATCGAGGTGGGAGGGCGGGGAATGAGCAGTTCTTC.